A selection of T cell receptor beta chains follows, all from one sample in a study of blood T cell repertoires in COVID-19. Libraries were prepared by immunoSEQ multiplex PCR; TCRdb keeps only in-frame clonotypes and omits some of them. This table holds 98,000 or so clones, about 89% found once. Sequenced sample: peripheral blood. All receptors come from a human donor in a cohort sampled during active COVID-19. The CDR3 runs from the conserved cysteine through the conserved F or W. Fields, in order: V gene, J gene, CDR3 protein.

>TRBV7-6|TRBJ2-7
CASSLAPGGTSGPPGQYF
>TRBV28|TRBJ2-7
CASSPGQLPEQYF
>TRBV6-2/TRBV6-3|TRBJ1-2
CASSHSPLERNYGYTF
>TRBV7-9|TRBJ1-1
CASSWGAGNTEAFF
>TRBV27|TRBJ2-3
CASSSGGPPQYF
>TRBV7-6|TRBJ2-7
CASSLSGGLGEQYF
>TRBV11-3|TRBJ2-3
CASSFAGSTDTQYF
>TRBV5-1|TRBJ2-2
CASSSRPGDGKTGELFF
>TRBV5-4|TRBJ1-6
CASSIDQAYNSPLHF
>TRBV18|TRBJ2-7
CASSSPSGGSYEQYF
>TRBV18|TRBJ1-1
CASSPSGGEAFF
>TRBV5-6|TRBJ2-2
CASSLGGSRELFF
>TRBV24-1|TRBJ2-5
CATSDPRGGGGETQYF
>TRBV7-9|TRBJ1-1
CASSVRQGTEAFF
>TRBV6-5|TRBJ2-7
CASRWGTYYEQYF
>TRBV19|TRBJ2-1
CASSNDRASLNEQFF
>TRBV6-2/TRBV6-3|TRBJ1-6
CASSYSRDKYSPLHF
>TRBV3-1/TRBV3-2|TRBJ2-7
CASSLGHLYEQYF
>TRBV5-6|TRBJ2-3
CASSLSTDTQYF
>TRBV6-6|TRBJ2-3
CASSYRTPRGDTQYF
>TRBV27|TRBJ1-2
CASSPKTPRRGYGYTF
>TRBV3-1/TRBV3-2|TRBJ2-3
CASSQDGGGSDTQYF
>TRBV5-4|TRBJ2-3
CASSGLAGAADTQYF
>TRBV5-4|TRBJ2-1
CASSLSSLAGGGEQFF
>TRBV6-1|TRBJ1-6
CASSERDRGTSPLHF
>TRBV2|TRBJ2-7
CASSVDIYEQYF
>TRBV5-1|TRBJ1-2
CASNSDNNYGYTF
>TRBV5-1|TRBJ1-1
CASSLGADAFF
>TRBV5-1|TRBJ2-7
CASTGTSGGYEQYF
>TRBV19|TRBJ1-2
CASNSTGHYGYTF
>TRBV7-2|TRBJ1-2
CASSLSGGYNYGYTF
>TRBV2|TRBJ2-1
CASKSSGGRGYEQFF
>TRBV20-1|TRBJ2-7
CSATGGGEQYF
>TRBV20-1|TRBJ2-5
CSARRGETQYF
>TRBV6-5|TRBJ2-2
CALGAGDDYGELFF
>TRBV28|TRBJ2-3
CASSPQGGHTDTQYF
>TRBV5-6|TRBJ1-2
CASSPVGSRDGYTF
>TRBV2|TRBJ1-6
CASNSGQRNSPLHF
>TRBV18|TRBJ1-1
CASSPPSVNTEAFF
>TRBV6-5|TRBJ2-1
CATSRPGHVNEQFF
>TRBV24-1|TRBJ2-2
CATSDPTSVTGELFF
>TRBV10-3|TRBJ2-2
CAISEGVDTGELFF
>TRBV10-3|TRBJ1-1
CAINPGEGTEAFF
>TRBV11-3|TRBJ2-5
CASSFTGGAGETQYF
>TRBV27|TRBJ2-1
CASSAVDSGGKFF
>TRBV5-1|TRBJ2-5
CASSLGGEETQYF
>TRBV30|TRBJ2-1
CAWSVSRLAGGYNEQFF
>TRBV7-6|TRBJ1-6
CASSLGQGFISPLHF
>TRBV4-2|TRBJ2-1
CASRHDLAEYNEQFF
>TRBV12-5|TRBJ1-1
CASGLLQNTEAFF